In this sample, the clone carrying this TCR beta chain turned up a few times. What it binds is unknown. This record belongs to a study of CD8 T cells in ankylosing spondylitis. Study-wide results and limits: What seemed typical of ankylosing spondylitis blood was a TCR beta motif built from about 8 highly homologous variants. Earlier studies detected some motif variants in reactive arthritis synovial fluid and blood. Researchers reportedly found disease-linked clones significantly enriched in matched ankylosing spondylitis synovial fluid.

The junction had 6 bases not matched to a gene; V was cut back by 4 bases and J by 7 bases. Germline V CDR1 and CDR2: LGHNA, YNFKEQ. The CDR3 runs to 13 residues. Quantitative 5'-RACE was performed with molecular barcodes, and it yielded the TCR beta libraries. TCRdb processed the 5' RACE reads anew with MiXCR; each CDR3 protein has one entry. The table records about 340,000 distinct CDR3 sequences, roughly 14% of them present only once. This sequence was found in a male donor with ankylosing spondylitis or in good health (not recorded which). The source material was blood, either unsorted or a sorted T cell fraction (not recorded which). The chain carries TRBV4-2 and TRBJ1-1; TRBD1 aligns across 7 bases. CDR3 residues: CASSLGTESEAFF. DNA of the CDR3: TGTGCCAGCAGCCTCGGGACAGAGAGTGAAGCTTTCTTT.